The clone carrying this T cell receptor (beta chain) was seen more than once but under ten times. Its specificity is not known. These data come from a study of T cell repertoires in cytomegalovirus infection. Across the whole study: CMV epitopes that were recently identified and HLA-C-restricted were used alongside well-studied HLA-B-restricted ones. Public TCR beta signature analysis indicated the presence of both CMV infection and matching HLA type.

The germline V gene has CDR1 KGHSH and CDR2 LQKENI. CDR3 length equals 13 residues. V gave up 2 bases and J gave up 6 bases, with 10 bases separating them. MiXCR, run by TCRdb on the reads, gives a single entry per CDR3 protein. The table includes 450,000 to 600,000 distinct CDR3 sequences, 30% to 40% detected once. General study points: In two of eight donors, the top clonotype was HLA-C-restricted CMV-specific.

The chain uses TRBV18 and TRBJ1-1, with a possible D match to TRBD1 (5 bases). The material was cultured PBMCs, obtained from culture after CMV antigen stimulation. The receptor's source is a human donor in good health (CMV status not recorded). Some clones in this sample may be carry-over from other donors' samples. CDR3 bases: TGTGCCAGCTCACCAGTAGAGACAGCTGAAGCTTTCTTT. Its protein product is CASSPVETAEAFF.